This TCR beta chain stems from a study of blood T cell repertoires in COVID-19 (dated by TCRdb to about 2020). Background on the whole study: Collaborator samples came from the United States, Italy and Spain and covered acute and convalescent phases of COVID-19. The material from the prospective study consisted of cDNA or gDNA derived from T cells, B-cell-depleted T cells, or PBMCs. Subjects who had been exposed to COVID-19, were actively infected with it, or had recovered from it provided the deeply sampled blood TCRbeta repertoires that made up the dataset. The repertoires were released in a freely available public database meant as a resource for research on the immune response to SARS-CoV-2. Samples came from the ongoing ImmuneRACE study (first 160 participants) plus 1,254 subjects from 6 global collaborators. A de-identified subject ID, COVID-19 status, age in years and sex were almost always included in the sample metadata. Where HLA class I and class II types were available, the types were taken from metadata supplied by the sample provider, not from assay-based typing. Study-wide conclusions, independent of this receptor: The quantity of clinical and demographic metadata differed by source and by participant and was supplied without curation.

A remark on this clone: No cognate antigen has been identified for it. Base qualities are not at hand, and no much larger clone is one base apart.

TCRbeta CDR3 regions were amplified from genomic DNA by means of the immunoSEQ Assay, a bias-controlled multiplex PCR. As for how the authors treated the data: Nucleated cell counts per sample were estimated from amplification of reference gene primers within the assay. To quantify the absolute abundance of each unique TCRbeta CDR3 rearrangement, sequence reads were collapsed and filtered. Productive Simpson clonality was computed per sample as the square root of Simpson's diversity index over productive rearrangements. TCRdb took over this immuneACCESS table, retaining in-frame rearrangements with V and J assigned. Such tables are incomplete; in checked studies, under half of the missing clones stem from an unresolved V gene, and the remainder is unexplained. Clone size and V and J calls were adopted from that table, with D and trimming inferred from the DNA. The sample table contains around 250,000 clones; only one count was recorded for approximately 86% of them. Approximately 1.6% of the sample goes to the ten largest clones.

Enrolling through a virtual design, the prospective study's participants ranged in age from about 18 to 100 years and lived across more than 20 United States geographic areas. In the prospective study, cohorts were assigned on the basis of participant-reported clinical history obtained from a screening survey and a study questionnaire. For ImmuneRACE Cohort 3, a participant was defined as recovered based on two consecutive negative NP/OP PCR tests, clearance by a healthcare professional, or resolution of symptoms. Each participant in the prospective study had whole blood, serum and a nasopharyngeal or oropharyngeal swab collected by mobile phlebotomists. Additional blood draws and questionnaires over an approximately 2-month period could optionally be provided by prospective study participants. Before DNA extraction, blood samples from the prospective study were shipped at room temperature or frozen.

Taken from cysteine to phenylalanine, the CDR3 has 17 residues. Only the CDR3 DNA is retained, 51 bases long and in frame from the first base. According to the germline V gene (reference sequence), CDR1 reads LGHDT and CDR2 reads YNNKEL. From V the trimming removes 5 bases and from J it removes 1 base, while the gene matches leave 13 bases of the junction unaccounted for. The rearranged chain carries TRBV3-1 (or the pseudogene TRBV3-2) and TRBJ2-7, with 8 bases in between that match TRBD2. The sample comprised PBMCs or T cells enriched from blood (not recorded which). The receptor was derived from a woman aged 50 to 65 who had recovered from COVID-19. CDR3 sequence: CASSTTGGGNPSYEQYF. The DNA sequence follows: TGTGCCAGCAGCACTACGGGGGGGGGTAACCCTTCCTACGAGCAGTACTTC.